This T cell receptor beta chain was identified in a study of T cell responses to AZD1222 COVID-19 vaccine. Here immunoSEQ multiplex PCR was the method, and the copy in TCRdb shows in-frame clones only, minus some. This sample yields approximately 110,000 clones, of which over 75% are seen a single time; roughly a sixth belongs to the top ten. Sequenced material: peripheral blood, taken on day 0 of AZD1222 vaccination. The origin of this receptor is an adult in good health.

CDR3 DNA sequence: TGTGCCAGCAGTGAAATGAGGGGGCATGGCTACACCTTC. Encoded protein: CASSEMRGHGYTF. The genes are TRBV6-1 and TRBJ1-2; TRBD1 agrees at 7 bases. There are 13 residues in the CDR3. After removal of 2 bases from V and 6 bases from J, the junction contained 3 bases not matched to a gene. CDR1 and CDR2 (germline): MNHNS, SASEGT.